This T cell receptor (beta chain) was obtained from a study of shared clonotypes between healthy human individuals. Study information: Plates per donor: three CD4 naive, three CD4 memory, two CD8 naive, one CD8 memory.

Terminally differentiated effector memory CD45RA+ cells were excluded by CCR7 positive selection of CD45RO-negative cells. The CDR3 consists of 14 residues. CDR1 MNHNS and CDR2 SASEGT come from the germline V gene. V lost 8 bases, J lost 0 bases, and 6 bases stayed unmatched. Produced via immunoSEQ multiplex PCR; TCRdb's table is partial and in-frame only. The sample lists roughly 2 million clones, just under 95% occurring once. The sample was naive CD8+ T cells sorted from blood. The chain employs TRBV6-1 and TRBJ2-7; 8 bases agree with TRBD1. This receptor was taken from a man aged 18 to 29 in good health. CDR3 amino acids: CASELTGASYEQYF. The CDR3 DNA reads TGTGCCAGCGAATTGACAGGGGCCTCCTACGAGCAGTACTTC.